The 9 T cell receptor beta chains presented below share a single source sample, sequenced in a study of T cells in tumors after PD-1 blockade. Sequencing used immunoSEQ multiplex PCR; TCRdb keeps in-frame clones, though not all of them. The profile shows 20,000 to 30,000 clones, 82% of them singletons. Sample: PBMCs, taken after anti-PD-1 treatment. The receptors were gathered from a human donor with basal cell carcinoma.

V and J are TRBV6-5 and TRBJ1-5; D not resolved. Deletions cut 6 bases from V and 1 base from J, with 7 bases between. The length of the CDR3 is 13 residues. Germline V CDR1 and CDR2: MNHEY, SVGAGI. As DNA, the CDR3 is TGTGCCAGCAGCCTACAAAGCAATCAGCCCCAGCATTTT. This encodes CASSLQSNQPQHF.

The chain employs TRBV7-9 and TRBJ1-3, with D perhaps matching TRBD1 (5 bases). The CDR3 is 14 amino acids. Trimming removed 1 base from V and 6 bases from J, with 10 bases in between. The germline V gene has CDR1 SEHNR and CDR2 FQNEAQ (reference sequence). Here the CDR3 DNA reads TGTGCCAGCAGCTTAGGGACAAGTCTAAACACCATATATTTT. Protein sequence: CASSLGTSLNTIYF. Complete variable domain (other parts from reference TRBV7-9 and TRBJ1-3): DTGVSQNPRHKITKRGQNVTFRCDPISEHNRLYWYRQTLGQGPEFLTYFQNEAQLEKSRLLSDRFSAERPKGSFSTLEIQRTEQGDSAMYLCASSLGTSLNTIYFGEGSWLTVV.

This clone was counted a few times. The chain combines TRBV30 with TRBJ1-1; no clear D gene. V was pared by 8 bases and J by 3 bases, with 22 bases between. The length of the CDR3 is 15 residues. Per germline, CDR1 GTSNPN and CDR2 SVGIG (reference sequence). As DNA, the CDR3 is TGTGCCGGATACCCGCGTGGGAGGCGATACACTGAAGCTTTCTTT. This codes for CAGYPRGRRYTEAFF.

The CDR3 is CASSPGQQRLAKNIQYF. The CDR3 DNA is TGTGCCAGCAGCCCGGGACAGCAAAGACTAGCCAAAAACATTCAGTACTTC. The chain carries TRBV5-6 and TRBJ2-4; 7 positions agree with TRBD1. Per the germline V gene, CDR1 is SGHDT and CDR2 is YYEEEE. Unmatched junction bases numbered 10, after V lost 4 bases and J lost 0 bases. This CDR3 comprises 17 residues.

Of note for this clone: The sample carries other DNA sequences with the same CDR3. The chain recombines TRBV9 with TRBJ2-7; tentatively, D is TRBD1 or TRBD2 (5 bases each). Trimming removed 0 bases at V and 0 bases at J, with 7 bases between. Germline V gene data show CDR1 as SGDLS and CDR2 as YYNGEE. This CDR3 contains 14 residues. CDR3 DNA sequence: TGTGCCAGCAGCGTAGGGGGGAGCTCCTACGAGCAGTACTTC. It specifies CASSVGGSSYEQYF.

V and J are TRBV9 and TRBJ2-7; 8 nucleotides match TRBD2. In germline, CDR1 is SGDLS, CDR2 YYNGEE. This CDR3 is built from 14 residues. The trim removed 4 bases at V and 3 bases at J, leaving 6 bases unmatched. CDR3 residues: CASSPRAGVYEQYF. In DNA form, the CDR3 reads TGTGCCAGCAGCCCCCGAGCGGGGGTCTACGAGCAGTACTTC. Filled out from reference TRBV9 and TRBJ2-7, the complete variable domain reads DSGVTQTPKHLITATGQRVTLRCSPRSGDLSVYWYQQSLDQGLQFLIQYYNGEERAKGNILERFSAQQFPDLHSELNLSSLELGDSALYFCASSPRAGVYEQYFGPGTRLTVT.

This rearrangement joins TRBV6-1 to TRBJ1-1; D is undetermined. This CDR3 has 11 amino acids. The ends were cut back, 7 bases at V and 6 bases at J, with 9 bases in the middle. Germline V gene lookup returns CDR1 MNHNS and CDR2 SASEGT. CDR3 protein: CASTRISEAFF. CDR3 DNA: TGTGCCAGCACCCGGATCTCTGAAGCTTTCTTT.

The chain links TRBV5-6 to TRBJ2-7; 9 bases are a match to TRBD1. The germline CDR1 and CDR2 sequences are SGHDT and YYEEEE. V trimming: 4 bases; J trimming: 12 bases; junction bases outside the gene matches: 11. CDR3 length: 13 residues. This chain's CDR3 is CASSLGTGRSWYF. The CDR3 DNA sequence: TGTGCCAGCAGCCTCGGGACAGGGAGGTCGTGGTACTTC.

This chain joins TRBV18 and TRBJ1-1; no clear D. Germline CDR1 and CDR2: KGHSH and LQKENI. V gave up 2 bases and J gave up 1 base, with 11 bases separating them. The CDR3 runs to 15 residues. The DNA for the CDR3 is TGTGCCAGCTCACCAATCGGTTTTGGGAACACTGAAGCTTTCTTT. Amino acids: CASSPIGFGNTEAFF.